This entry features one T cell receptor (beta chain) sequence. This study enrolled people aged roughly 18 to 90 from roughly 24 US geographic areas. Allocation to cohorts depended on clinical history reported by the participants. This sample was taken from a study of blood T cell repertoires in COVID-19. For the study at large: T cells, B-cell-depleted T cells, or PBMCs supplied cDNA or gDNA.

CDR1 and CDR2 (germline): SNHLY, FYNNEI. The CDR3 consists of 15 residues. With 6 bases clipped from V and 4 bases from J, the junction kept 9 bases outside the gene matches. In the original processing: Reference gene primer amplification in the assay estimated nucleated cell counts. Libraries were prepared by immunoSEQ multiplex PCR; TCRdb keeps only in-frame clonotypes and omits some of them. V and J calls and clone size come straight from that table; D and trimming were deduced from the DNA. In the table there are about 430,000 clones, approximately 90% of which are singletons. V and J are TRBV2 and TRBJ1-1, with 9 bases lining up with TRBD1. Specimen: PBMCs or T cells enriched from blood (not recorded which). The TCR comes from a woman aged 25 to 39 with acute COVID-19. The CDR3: CASRLQQGASTEAFF. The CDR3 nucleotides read TGTGCCAGCAGACTACAACAGGGGGCGTCCACTGAAGCTTTCTTT.